One T cell receptor (beta chain) is described in this entry. The antigen remains undetermined. These data originate in a study of T cells in localized non-small cell lung cancer. V was pared by 5 bases and J by 2 bases, with 5 bases between. The CDR3 extends over 12 amino acids. From germline, CDR1 is SGHAT and CDR2 FQDESV (reference sequence). Method: immunoSEQ multiplex PCR; TCRdb's copy keeps in-frame clones and lacks some. The data hold nearly 25,000 clones, with more than 85% observed a single time. Findings and limits, study-wide: Sequencing, confined to only one tumor region, leaves heterogeneity possible. The study detected a median roughly 50 of the top 100 tumor clones in adjacent lung.

The chain joins TRBV11-1 to TRBJ2-3; D is undetermined. The material sequenced was peripheral blood, taken before any cancer treatment. This TCR was sampled from a woman aged 40-75 years with stage I lung adenocarcinoma. The CDR3 here is CASSQYTDTQYF. The CDR3, as DNA: TGTGCCAGCAGCCAGTACACAGATACGCAGTATTTT.